The sequence of this TCR beta chain was determined in a study of T cells in Graves' hyperthyroidism and ophthalmopathy. Patients between 18 and 65 years old had hyperthyroidism, newly diagnosed and lasting under 2 months. Lactation, pregnancy, other autoimmune disease or uncontrolled infection led to exclusion of patients. Diagnostic decisions used clinical symptoms, serum thyroxine and TRAb, thyroid ultrasound and orbital computed tomography. The study collected blood at first hyperthyroidism diagnosis, before any ophthalmopathy symptoms arose. From RNA transcripts, TCR beta CDR3 regions were amplified. The TCR CDR3 was amplified in a first-round RT-PCR using the HTBI primer set. TCRdb itself ran the multiplex PCR reads through MiXCR, one entry per CDR3 protein. The table lists fewer than 500,000 distinct CDR3 sequences, approximately 15% of them singletons. This clonotype was seen a few times. The sequenced sample was blood. This receptor was taken from a man aged 30 to 39 with Graves' hyperthyroidism that later progressed to Graves' ophthalmopathy.

CDR3 amino acids: CASQEQGETQYF. For the CDR3, the DNA is TGCGCCAGCCAAGAACAGGGTGAGACCCAGTACTTC. The chain uses TRBV5-1 and TRBJ2-5; maybe TRBD1 (6 bases). The CDR3 has 12 amino acids. CDR1 is SGHRS and CDR2 is YFSETQ in the germline V gene. Deletions cut 7 bases from V and 5 bases from J, with 12 bases between.